This TCR beta chain was sequenced during a study of cytomegalovirus exposure and HLA in healthy donors. The PCR made use of 60 Vbeta and 13 Jbeta primers. Some clones are missing from TCRdb's copy, which holds only in-frame ones; the method was immunoSEQ multiplex PCR. Of just over 150,000 clones in the sample, under 85% were seen once. The sequence was collected from a woman aged 25 to 39 in good health and CMV-seronegative. Sequencing was performed on PBMCs.

CDR3 bases: TGTGCCAGCAGTAAGGGACAGGGCGGACACACTGAAGCTTTCTTT. Amino acids: CASSKGQGGHTEAFF. This sequence joins TRBV6-6 and TRBJ1-1; 9 bases fit TRBD1. V lost 5 bases to trimming and J lost 3 bases; unmatched junction nucleotides: 7. This CDR3 comprises 15 residues. CDR1 and CDR2 from the germline V gene are MNHNY and SVGAGI (reference sequence).